Listed below are T cell receptor beta chains from one sample, sequenced in a study of response to subunit inactivated influenza vaccine. TCRdb reprocessed the RT-PCR reads via MiXCR and lists one record per CDR3 protein. The profile shows 450,000 to 600,000 distinct CDR3 sequences, approximately 7.2% of them singletons. Sequenced here: PBMCs from blood, sampled roughly 24 months after vaccination. The receptors derive from a man aged 45 to 75 who received an inactivated influenza vaccine. Both conserved end residues are part of each CDR3. The D gene is left open where the match is weak. Clone sizes are given selectively: once, few, many, or a class where the clone is expanded.

NA,TRBV2,TRBJ1-5,NA,CASSENRGDQPQHF,TGTGCCAGCAGTGAAAATAGGGGGGATCAGCCCCAGCATTTT
NA,TRBV30,TRBJ1-1,NA,CAWSTSRVAFF,TGTGCCTGGAGTACCTCCCGAGTGGCTTTCTTT
TRBD1,TRBV7-2,TRBJ1-2,NA,CASSNTGDNYGYTF,TGTGCCAGCAGCAATACAGGGGATAACTATGGCTACACCTTC
TRBD1,TRBV20-1,TRBJ1-5,many,CSANQGWGQGANQPQHF,TGCAGTGCCAACCAGGGCTGGGGACAGGGGGCGAATCAGCCCCAGCATTTT
NA,TRBV7-8,TRBJ1-1,few,CASSLVALGQGEAFF,TGTGCCAGCAGCTTAGTTGCTCTAGGCCAAGGTGAAGCTTTCTTT
NA,TRBV7-2,TRBJ2-2,many,CASSPLPGYTGELFF,TGTGCCAGCAGCCCGCTCCCGGGGTACACCGGGGAGCTGTTTTTT
TRBD2,TRBV10-3,TRBJ2-7,few,CAISELAGSYYEQYF,TGTGCCATCAGTGAACTAGCGGGATCTTACTACGAGCAGTACTTC
TRBD2,TRBV4-3,TRBJ2-5,many,CASSQDPGLAGETQYF,TGCGCCAGCAGCCAGGATCCGGGACTAGCGGGGGAGACCCAGTACTTC
NA,TRBV5-6,TRBJ2-2,few,CASSFARGIGELFF,TGTGCCAGCAGCTTTGCCCGGGGGATCGGGGAGCTGTTTTTT
NA,TRBV12-3/TRBV12-4,TRBJ2-2,NA,CASSFSGWPGELFF,TGTGCCAGCAGTTTTTCAGGGTGGCCCGGGGAGCTGTTTTTT